What follows are 13 T cell receptor beta chains derived from one specimen sequenced in a study of cytomegalovirus exposure and HLA in healthy donors. PCR amplification relied on 60 Vbeta primers (plus 13 Jbeta primers). The repertoire was sequenced with immunoSEQ multiplex PCR; TCRdb's copy has only in-frame clones and lacks some. The sample has about 130,000 clones; roughly 83% are singletons. Sequencing was performed on PBMCs. These receptor sequences come from a man aged 18 to 35 in good health and CMV-seropositive.

This chain links TRBV4-1 with TRBJ2-3; 7 positions match TRBD2. Germline V gene lookup returns CDR1 MGHRA and CDR2 YSYEKL. The J segment lost 2 bases and the V segment lost 0 bases, leaving 5 bases of the junction unmatched. The CDR3 spans 16 residues. The DNA for the CDR3 is TGCGCCAGCAGCCAAGAGTCTAGCGGCCACACAGATACGCAGTATTTT. Translated, it gives CASSQESSGHTDTQYF.

The V and J genes are TRBV19 and TRBJ2-2; 8 bases are shared with TRBD1. The CDR3 length is 13 residues. The ends lost 9 bases at V and 5 bases at J; junction bases unmatched: 5. CDR1 is LNHDA, CDR2 SQIVND, per germline (reference sequence). The CDR3 region is CASTWTGTGELFF. The DNA for the CDR3 is TGTGCCAGCACCTGGACAGGGACCGGGGAGCTGTTTTTT.

CDR3 protein: CASSDSLPGQEFYGYTF. CDR3 bases: TGTGCCAGCAGTGATTCGCTCCCAGGACAGGAGTTCTATGGCTACACCTTC. This chain joins TRBV25-1 and TRBJ1-2, with 7 positions matching TRBD1. The CDR3 loop spans 17 amino acids. The germline CDR1 and CDR2 sequences are MGHDK and SYGVNS. J gave up 4 bases and V 3 bases, and 14 bases lay outside the gene matches.

This clone has only one observation. V gene TRBV4-1 combines with J gene TRBJ2-1; TRBD2 might be the D (7 bases). The CDR3 runs to 15 residues. CDR1 and CDR2 (germline): MGHRA, YSYEKL. V was shortened by 3 bases and J by 5 bases, with 14 bases between the two germline ends. This CDR3 is CASSQVGGPHNEQFF. In nucleotides, the CDR3 is TGCGCCAGCAGCCAGGTGGGGGGGCCGCACAATGAGCAGTTCTTC.

The genes are TRBV29-1 and TRBJ2-7; 9 positions agree with TRBD1. V trimming: 5 bases; J trimming: 5 bases; junction bases outside the gene matches: 10. The germline CDR1 and CDR2 sequences are SQVTM and ANQGSEA. The CDR3 spans 14 residues. CDR3 nucleotides: TGCAGCGTTCAGTCGGGGACAGGGCCCCACGAGCAGTACTTC. This translates into CSVQSGTGPHEQYF.

This rearrangement joins TRBV28 to TRBJ1-5; D is unclear. CDR1 is MDHEN and CDR2 is SYDVKM in the germline V gene. With 4 bases removed from V and 9 bases from J, the gap between germline ends came to 16 bases. This CDR3 is 14 amino acids long. CDR3 sequence: CASSWAGVWGPQHF. In DNA, the CDR3 is TGTGCCAGCAGTTGGGCGGGCGTCTGGGGGCCCCAGCATTTT. The full variable domain, in which reference TRBV28 and TRBJ1-5 provide the parts outside the CDR3, is DVKVTQSSRYLVKRTGEKVFLECVQDMDHENMFWYRQDPGLGLRLIYFSYDVKMKEKGDIPEGYSVSREKKERFSLILESASTNQTSMYLCASSWAGVWGPQHFGDGTRLSIL.

The chain is built from TRBV7-3 and TRBJ2-1; TRBD2 matches at 8 bases. This CDR3 has 16 amino acids. V lost 1 base, J lost 3 bases, and 5 bases stayed unmatched. Germline V gene lookup returns CDR1 SGHTA and CDR2 FQGTGA. CDR3 protein: CASSLSPGGLYNEQFF. The DNA for the CDR3 is TGTGCCAGCAGCTTAAGCCCGGGGGGGCTCTACAATGAGCAGTTCTTC. Drawing the rest from reference TRBV7-3 and TRBJ2-1, the complete variable domain is GAGVSQTPSNKVTEKGKYVELRCDPISGHTALYWYRQSLGQGPEFLIYFQGTGAADDSGLPNDRFFAVRPEGSVSTLKIQRTERGDSAVYLCASSLSPGGLYNEQFFGPGTRLTVL.

The CDR3 DNA is TGTGCCAGCAGCGCTAGAGGAGTGGGCACTGAAGCTTTCTTT. It translates to CASSARGVGTEAFF. V is TRBV11-1 and J is TRBJ1-1; no clear D. The CDR3 extends over 14 amino acids. Trimming took 5 bases from V and 4 from J, leaving 14 bases between them. Germline CDR1 SGHAT, CDR2 FQDESV (reference sequence).

This clone came up once. This rearrangement joins TRBV7-9 to TRBJ2-7; D possibly corresponds to TRBD2 (5 bases). Germline V gives CDR1 SEHNR, CDR2 FQNEAQ (reference sequence). V was shortened by 3 bases and J by 9 bases, with 12 bases between the two germline ends. The length of the CDR3 is 12 residues. This chain's CDR3 is CASSLASGPQYF. The CDR3 coding sequence is TGTGCCAGCAGCTTGGCCAGCGGTCCGCAGTACTTC.

The table lists this clone with a few counts. The V and J genes are TRBV5-6 and TRBJ1-1; unclear D gene. Germline V gene data show CDR1 as SGHDT and CDR2 as YYEEEE. The V end lost 4 bases, the J end lost 5 bases, and 12 bases lay between the germline ends. This CDR3 comprises 13 residues. CDR3 amino acids: CASSNAQVTEAFF. In nucleotides, the CDR3 is TGTGCCAGCAGCAACGCTCAGGTGACTGAAGCTTTCTTT.

The chain employs TRBV5-1 and TRBJ1-2; D perhaps matches TRBD1 (5 bases). Deletions cut 0 bases from V and 3 bases from J, with 12 bases between. The CDR3 loop spans 15 amino acids. Germline V gene lookup returns CDR1 SGHRS and CDR2 YFSETQ. For the CDR3, the DNA is TGCGCCAGCAGCTTGGTTCTAGGACATGACTATGGCTACACCTTC. Translating it yields CASSLVLGHDYGYTF. The full variable domain, in which reference TRBV5-1 and TRBJ1-2 provide the parts outside the CDR3, is KAGVTQTPRYLIKTRGQQVTLSCSPISGHRSVSWYQQTPGQGLQFLFEYFSETQRNKGNFPGRFSGRQFSNSRSEMNVSTLELGDSALYLCASSLVLGHDYGYTFGSGTRLTVV.

This clone appeared a few times. The rearrangement uses TRBV21-1 and TRBJ2-5; TRBD2, the D gene given by the table, was not confirmed from the DNA. TRBV21-1 is termed a pseudogene. This CDR3 region has 17 residues. Written as DNA, the CDR3 is TGTGCCAGCAGCAGGGGACTAGCGGGGGGTAAACAAGAGACCCAGTACTTC. Residues: CASSRGLAGGKQETQYF.

The rearrangement links TRBV18 to TRBJ2-3; possibly TRBD2 for D (5 bases). CDR1 and CDR2 (germline): KGHSH, LQKENI. The CDR3 contains 15 residues. The V and J ends lost 1 base and 6 bases respectively, with 14 bases between them. CDR3 sequence: CASSPRILRGDTQYF. CDR3 in DNA: TGTGCCAGCTCACCACGAATATTAAGAGGGGATACGCAGTATTTT. Variable domain in full (rest from reference TRBV18 and TRBJ2-3): NAGVMQNPRHLVRRRGQEARLRCSPMKGHSHVYWYRQLPEEGLKFMVYLQKENIIDESGMPKERFSAEFPKEGPSILRIQQVVRGDSAAYFCASSPRILRGDTQYFGPGTRLTVL.